This T cell receptor beta chain was identified during a study of cytomegalovirus exposure and HLA in healthy donors. Whole-study results and caveats: Several V segments, TRBV6-2 and TRBV6-3 among them, could not be told apart and were dropped. TCR beta V- and J-gene trimming, according to a later analysis, was linked to a missense DCLRE1C variant. TCR sequences were mostly rare, though some public TCRs occurred in many donors.

PCR used 60 Vbeta primers and 13 Jbeta primers. The data were produced by immunoSEQ multiplex PCR, yet TCRdb's version contains in-frame clones alone and is incomplete. This table has approximately 98,000 clones, under 85% appearing once. From germline, CDR1 is LNHDA and CDR2 SQIVND (reference sequence). The CDR3 covers 13 residues. Trimming pared 10 bases from V and 4 bases from J, leaving 14 bases between. With regard to this clone: The antigen is undetermined.

The V call is TRBV19, the J call TRBJ1-5; D is perhaps TRBD1 (6 bases). The sequence was obtained from a young man in good health and CMV-seropositive. Sequencing was carried out using PBMCs. CDR3 residues: CATSGQFNQPQHF. The CDR3 DNA follows: TGTGCCACCAGTGGACAGTTTAATCAGCCCCAGCATTTT.